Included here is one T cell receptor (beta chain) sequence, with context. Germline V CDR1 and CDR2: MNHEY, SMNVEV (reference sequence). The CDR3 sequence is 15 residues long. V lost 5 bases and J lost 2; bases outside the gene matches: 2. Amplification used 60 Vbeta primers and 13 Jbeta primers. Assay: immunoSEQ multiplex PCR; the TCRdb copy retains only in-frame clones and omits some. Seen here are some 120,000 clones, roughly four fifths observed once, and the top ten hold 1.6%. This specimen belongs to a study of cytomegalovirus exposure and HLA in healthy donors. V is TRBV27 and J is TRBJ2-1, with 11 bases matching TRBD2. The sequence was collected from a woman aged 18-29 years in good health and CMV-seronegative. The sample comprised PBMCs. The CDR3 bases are TGTGCCAGCAGTCAACTAGCGGGGGCCTACAATGAGCAGTTCTTC. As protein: CASSQLAGAYNEQFF.